The 18 T cell receptor beta chains below were found in one sample sequenced in a study of CD8+CD57+ T cells in acquired aplastic anemia. Genomic DNA, the template, was used for profiling of the TCR beta VDJ and CDR3. MiXCR, applied by TCRdb to the reads, yields one record per CDR3 protein. The profile shows 30,000 to 40,000 distinct CDR3 sequences, around 82% of them singletons. Sequenced: sorted CD4+, CD8+, or CD8+CD57+ T cells (not recorded which) from PBMCs. These receptors were collected from a human donor in good health, serving as a control.

The rearrangement uses TRBV10-3 and TRBJ2-2, with unresolved D. The CDR3 has 11 amino acids. The germline gives CDR1 ENHRY, CDR2 SYGVKD. Trimming left V 8 bases short and J 4 bases short, with 5 bases between. The DNA for the CDR3 is TGTGCCATCGAGCGCACCGGGGAGCTGTTTTTT. Residues: CAIERTGELFF.

J is TRBJ2-4 and V is TRBV3-1; 8 nucleotides line up with TRBD2. Trimming removed 4 bases from V and 0 bases from J; junction bases left unmatched: 20. The CDR3 extends over 21 amino acids. CDR1 is LGHDT, CDR2 YNNKEL, per germline (reference sequence). CDR3 sequence: CASSLGEVGTRTGLAKNIQYF. The CDR3 bases are TGTGCCAGCAGCCTGGGGGAGGTAGGGACTAGGACCGGGCTAGCCAAAAACATTCAGTACTTC.

V and J are TRBV2 and TRBJ1-1; 10 bases match TRBD1. Germline values: CDR1 SNHLY, CDR2 FYNNEI. CDR3 length: 14 amino acids. V dropped 5 bases and J dropped 5; count of bases not matched to a gene: 5. The CDR3 nucleotides are TGTGCCAGCAGTCGACAGGGGGCTGAGACTGAAGCTTTCTTT. Protein sequence: CASSRQGAETEAFF.

This clonotype is labeled medium-sized. This chain connects TRBV19 to TRBJ1-5; no firm D call. Trimming took 9 bases from V and 4 from J, leaving 16 bases between them. Germline loops: CDR1 LNHDA, CDR2 SQIVND (reference sequence). The CDR3 totals 14 residues. CDR3 loop: CASHLKGPNQPQHF. The CDR3 DNA reads as TGTGCCAGCCATCTGAAGGGCCCAAATCAGCCCCAGCATTTT.

This clonotype appeared once. As DNA, the CDR3 is TGTGCCACCAGTGAAGGAGAGACCCAGTACTTC. As protein: CATSEGETQYF. The chain carries TRBV24-1 and TRBJ2-5; D is undetermined. CDR1 is KGHDR, CDR2 SFDVKD, per germline. V gave up 4 bases and J gave up 4 bases, with 3 bases separating them. This CDR3 spans 11 amino acids.

This clonotype was found many times. A much bigger clone sits one base away, suggesting this may be a read error. The chain couples TRBV20-1 to TRBJ1-6, with 11 bases lining up with TRBD1. J lost 9 bases, V lost 4 bases, and 11 bases had no gene match. This CDR3 comprises 16 residues. Germline loops: CDR1 DFQATT, CDR2 SNEGSKA (reference sequence). The CDR3 DNA sequence: TGCAGTGCTACATACCGGGACAGGGGGAAAGGTTCACCCCTCCACTTT. It codes for CSATYRDRGKGSPLHF.

The rearrangement joins TRBV4-1 to TRBJ2-1, with D possibly matching TRBD2 (6 bases). CDR3 size: 13 residues. Trimming pared 3 bases from V and 8 bases from J, leaving 11 bases between. Germline-derived CDR1 and CDR2 are MGHRA and YSYEKL. The CDR3 nucleotides are TGCGCCAGCAGCCAGGCACTAGCCCATGAGCAGTTCTTC. Translated: CASSQALAHEQFF.

The genes are TRBV19 and TRBJ1-2, with D uncertain. CDR1 is LNHDA and CDR2 is SQIVND in the germline V gene (reference sequence). CDR3 length: 12 amino acids. The ends were cut back, 6 bases at V and 2 bases at J, with 7 bases in the middle. CDR3 in DNA: TGTGCCAGTAGGCGGTCAAACTATGGCTACACCTTC. This encodes CASRRSNYGYTF. Together with reference TRBV19 and TRBJ1-2, the CDR3 gives the full variable domain: DGGITQSPKYLFRKEGQNVTLSCEQNLNHDAMYWYRQDPGQGLRLIYYSQIVNDFQKGDIAEGYSVSREKKESFPLTVTSAQKNPTAFYLCASRRSNYGYTFGSGTRLTVV.

The chain is built from TRBV2 and TRBJ2-5; the D is unclear. Trimming left V 5 bases short and J 5 bases short, with 3 bases between. The CDR3 consists of 10 residues. CDR1 and CDR2 from the germline V gene are SNHLY and FYNNEI. CDR3 region: CASSWETQYF. CDR3 sequence (DNA): TGTGCCAGCAGTTGGGAGACCCAGTACTTC. The full variable domain, rest sourced from reference TRBV2 and TRBJ2-5, is EPEVTQTPSHQVTQMGQEVILRCVPISNHLYFYWYRQILGQKVEFLVSFYNNEISEKSEIFDDQFSVERPDGSNFTLKIRSTKLEDSAMYFCASSWETQYFGPGTRLLVL.

The chain employs TRBV4-2 and TRBJ1-2; D is possibly TRBD1 (5 bases). From germline, CDR1 is LGHNA and CDR2 YNFKEQ. V gave up 0 bases and J gave up 2 bases, with 7 bases separating them. CDR3 size: 14 residues. The CDR3 loop reads CASSQEGQNYGYTF. The CDR3 nucleotides read TGTGCCAGCAGCCAAGAGGGGCAGAACTATGGCTACACCTTC.

The V gene is TRBV15, the J gene TRBJ1-4; the D is unclear. The CDR3 loop spans 12 amino acids. The V gene's germline CDR1 is LNHNV and CDR2 YYDKDF (reference sequence). V gave up 5 bases and J gave up 8 bases, with 9 bases separating them. The DNA for the CDR3 is TGTGCCACCAGCGGTACGCGAGAAAAACTGTTTTTT. Translated, it gives CATSGTREKLFF.

This clonotype rates as medium-sized (0.01 to 0.1%). The chain couples TRBV12-3 or TRBV12-4 to TRBJ1-5, with 7 bases fitting TRBD1. The CDR3 is 15 residues long. V lost 3 bases, J lost 4 bases, and 6 bases stayed unmatched. The CDR3 loop reads CASSLVGGYNQPQHF. The CDR3 DNA follows: TGTGCCAGCAGTTTGGTAGGGGGCTATAATCAGCCCCAGCATTTT.

This chain links TRBV2 with TRBJ1-2; unclear D gene. The CDR3 has 15 amino acids. The V end lost 7 bases, the J end lost 2 bases, and 17 bases lay between the germline ends. CDR1 and CDR2 (germline): SNHLY, FYNNEI. As DNA, the CDR3 is TGTGCCAGCATCCATCCGGATTCAGCCAACTATGGCTACACCTTC. Translation: CASIHPDSANYGYTF.

This clonotype ranks as large. The V gene is TRBV29-1, the J gene TRBJ1-2; 7 bases are shared with TRBD1. The CDR3 has 13 residues. Germline V gene lookup returns CDR1 SQVTM and CDR2 ANQGSEA. With V trimmed by 5 bases and J by 6 bases, 9 bases remained unmatched. The CDR3 loop reads CSVPPTGTDGYTF. DNA for the CDR3: TGCAGCGTTCCTCCGACAGGGACCGATGGCTACACCTTC.

J is TRBJ2-7 and V is TRBV7-2; no firm D call. The CDR3 is made up of 13 amino acids. The V gene lost 4 bases and the J gene lost 4 bases, with 11 bases spanning the gap. Germline CDR1 is SGHTA and CDR2 is FQGNSA. Here the CDR3 DNA reads TGTGCCAGCAGCTCCCTCATAGGATACGAGCAGTACTTC. This gives the protein CASSSLIGYEQYF.

The V call is TRBV20-1, the J call TRBJ2-7; D possibly corresponds to TRBD2 (6 bases). V shed 6 bases and J shed 4 bases, with 19 bases lying between them. CDR3 size: 14 residues. In germline, CDR1 is DFQATT, CDR2 SNEGSKA (reference sequence). In DNA, the CDR3 is TGCAGTGCAGCACGCGGGACTTCCCTATACGAGCAGTACGTC. Its protein product is CSAARGTSLYEQYV.

The chain has TRBV10-3 and TRBJ2-7, with 7 bases lining up with TRBD1. Germline V gives CDR1 ENHRY, CDR2 SYGVKD. This CDR3 contains 15 residues. Germline trimming cut 4 bases from V and 2 bases from J; bases unmatched to any gene: 8. DNA for the CDR3: TGTGCCATCAGTGTAGAAGGCAGGGGGACCTACGAGCAGTACTTC. This codes for CAISVEGRGTYEQYF.

In DNA, the CDR3 is TGTGCCAGTAGGGCAGGGCTGACAAACACTGAAGCTTTCTTT. This encodes CASRAGLTNTEAFF. This chain connects TRBV19 to TRBJ1-1; possible D gene TRBD1, 5 bases. Per germline, CDR1 LNHDA and CDR2 SQIVND (reference sequence). Trimming pared 6 bases from V and 2 bases from J, leaving 13 bases between. The CDR3 loop spans 14 amino acids.